The 21 T cell receptor beta chains presented below share a single source sample, sequenced in a study of T cell responses to AZD1222 COVID-19 vaccine. The assay was immunoSEQ multiplex PCR, and TCRdb's table has in-frame clones only and misses some. The profile shows around 160,000 clones, 94% of them singletons. This specimen was peripheral blood, taken on day 0 of AZD1222 vaccination. The receptors were gathered from an adult in good health.

The chain links TRBV10-2 to TRBJ2-3; 12 positions match TRBD2. V was clipped by 6 bases and J by 2 bases; unmatched bases: 12. Germline CDR1 is WSHSY and CDR2 is SAAADI. The CDR3 loop spans 18 amino acids. The CDR3 spells CASRKGLAGGLYTDTQYF. The CDR3 nucleotides read TGCGCCAGCAGGAAAGGGCTAGCGGGAGGGTTATACACAGATACGCAGTATTTT.

This sequence joins TRBV6-5 and TRBJ1-1; perhaps TRBD1 as D (5 bases). Trimming took off 7 bases at V and 0 bases at J, with 15 bases between the two ends. CDR3 length: 15 amino acids. Germline V gene sequence: CDR1 MNHEY, CDR2 SVGAGI. The CDR3 DNA is TGTGCCAGCACCCATGGGGCAAGACTGAACACTGAAGCTTTCTTT. It codes for CASTHGARLNTEAFF.

The V gene is TRBV5-6, the J gene TRBJ1-3; D is unclear. The CDR3 is 14 amino acids. Germline CDR1 and CDR2: SGHDT and YYEEEE. Trimming removed 4 bases from V and 9 bases from J, with 17 bases in between. Here the CDR3 reads CASSQNVPGGTIYF. The CDR3 nucleotides read TGTGCCAGCAGCCAAAACGTCCCCGGAGGCACCATATATTTT. The variable domain in full, with the rest retrieved from reference TRBV5-6 and TRBJ1-3, is DAGVTQSPTHLIKTRGQQVTLRCSPKSGHDTVSWYQQALGQGPQFIFQYYEEEERQRGNFPDRFSGHQFPNYSSELNVNALLLGDSALYLCASSQNVPGGTIYFGEGSWLTVV.

This CDR3 reads CASSPRTGGEGYTF. The CDR3 nucleotides are TGTGCCAGCAGTCCTCGGACAGGGGGCGAAGGCTACACCTTC. This chain links TRBV27 with TRBJ1-2, with TRBD1 matching over 11 bases. CDR3 length: 14 amino acids. CDR1 is MNHEY and CDR2 is SMNVEV in the germline V gene (reference sequence). V gave up 5 bases and J gave up 8 bases; unmatched junction bases: 7.

Concerning this clone: At one boundary the junction diverges from the germline segment, which might be a read error. The rearrangement uses TRBV5-1 and TRBJ2-1, with D possibly TRBD2 on 7 matching bases. There are 15 residues in the CDR3. Germline V gene lookup returns CDR1 SGHRS and CDR2 YFSETQ. The CDR3 nucleotides are TGCGCCCGCAGCTGGGGGAGGGGGGCCGCCAATGAGCAGTTCTTC. Protein sequence: CARSWGRGAANEQFF. Filled out from reference TRBV5-1 and TRBJ2-1, the complete variable domain reads KAGVTQTPRYLIKTRGQQVTLSCSPISGHRSVSWYQQTPGQGLQFLFEYFSETQRNKGNFPGRFSGRQFSNSRSEMNVSTLELGDSALYLCARSWGRGAANEQFFGPGTRLTVL.

This chain joins TRBV6-5 and TRBJ2-5; D is possibly TRBD1 (6 bases). Trimming pared 0 bases from V and 2 bases from J, leaving 10 bases between. The CDR3 extends over 15 amino acids. CDR1 is MNHEY, CDR2 SVGAGI, per germline. CDR3 sequence: CASSYSGHQQETQYF. The CDR3 coding sequence is TGTGCCAGCAGTTACTCGGGACACCAGCAAGAGACCCAGTACTTC.

The chain combines TRBV5-1 with TRBJ1-6; D remains unclear. The CDR3 spans 15 residues. V was pared by 0 bases and J by 3 bases, with 7 bases between. Germline loops: CDR1 SGHRS, CDR2 YFSETQ. Written as DNA, the CDR3 is TGCGCCAGCAGCTTGGAAAAGGGCTATAATTCACCCCTCCACTTT. This codes for CASSLEKGYNSPLHF. Full variable domain (missing parts from reference TRBV5-1 and TRBJ1-6): KAGVTQTPRYLIKTRGQQVTLSCSPISGHRSVSWYQQTPGQGLQFLFEYFSETQRNKGNFPGRFSGRQFSNSRSEMNVSTLELGDSALYLCASSLEKGYNSPLHFGNGTRLTVT.

The V call is TRBV5-1, the J call TRBJ1-2, with 11 bases matching TRBD1. Germline values: CDR1 SGHRS, CDR2 YFSETQ. V trimming: 0 bases; J trimming: 7 bases; junction bases outside the gene matches: 8. CDR3 size: 16 residues. CDR3 nucleotides: TGCGCCAGCAGCTTGGATGGACAGGGGGCGATCGGTGGCTACACCTTC. Its protein is CASSLDGQGAIGGYTF.

The chain combines TRBV10-2 with TRBJ1-6; no clear D gene. The CDR3 is 14 residues long. CDR1 and CDR2 from the germline V gene are WSHSY and SAAADI. Deletions cut 5 bases from V and 3 bases from J, with 8 bases between. The CDR3 spells CASSLDRYNSPLHF. The DNA of the CDR3 is TGCGCCAGCAGTTTGGACCGCTATAATTCACCCCTCCACTTT.

This chain joins TRBV24-1 and TRBJ2-2; D ambiguous. CDR1 and CDR2 (germline): KGHDR, SFDVKD. The CDR3 length is 12 residues. Trimming left V 5 bases short and J 4 bases short, with 4 bases between. The CDR3 loop is CATSASTGELFF. The CDR3 DNA reads as TGTGCCACCAGTGCCAGCACCGGGGAGCTGTTTTTT.

This chain joins TRBV4-2 and TRBJ1-1; no clear D gene. The CDR3 is 15 amino acids. V shed 3 bases and J shed 4 bases, with 15 bases lying between them. CDR1 LGHNA and CDR2 YNFKEQ come from the germline V gene. This CDR3 reads CASSHPTPEGTEAFF. The CDR3 nucleotides read TGTGCCAGCAGCCATCCCACCCCAGAGGGCACTGAAGCTTTCTTT.

Here the CDR3 reads CASSLGSGTETEAFF. The DNA of the CDR3 is TGCGCCAGCAGCTTGGGGTCAGGGACTGAGACTGAAGCTTTCTTT. This chain joins TRBV5-1 and TRBJ1-1, with D tentatively TRBD1 (5 bases). CDR1 SGHRS and CDR2 YFSETQ come from the germline V gene. CDR3 length: 15 amino acids. Trimming removed 0 bases at V and 5 bases at J, with 14 bases between.

The chain links TRBV4-2 to TRBJ1-4, with TRBD1 matching 8 bases. The V gene's germline CDR1 is LGHNA and CDR2 YNFKEQ. This CDR3 has 16 amino acids. V lost 3 bases, J lost 3 bases, and 6 bases stayed unmatched. The CDR3 loop reads CASSQADRVPNEKLFF. In nucleotides, the CDR3 is TGTGCCAGCAGCCAGGCGGACAGGGTACCTAATGAAAAACTGTTTTTT.

The V call is TRBV19, the J call TRBJ2-6, with TRBD2 matching 13 bases. V trimming: 6 bases; J trimming: 4 bases; junction bases outside the gene matches: 6. The CDR3 extends over 17 amino acids. Per germline, CDR1 LNHDA and CDR2 SQIVND (reference sequence). Written as DNA, the CDR3 is TGTGCCAGTAGCGGACTAGCGGGAGCTCCCGGGGCCAACGTCCTGACTTTC. Encoded protein: CASSGLAGAPGANVLTF.

V usage is TRBV7-9 and J usage is TRBJ2-3; D is ambiguous. CDR1 is SEHNR, CDR2 FQNEAQ, per germline (reference sequence). The CDR3 has 15 amino acids. V was trimmed by 4 bases and J by 6 bases, leaving 17 bases between them. The CDR3 DNA reads TGTGCCAGCAGCTCTGGTCGCCATGTTAGGGATACGCAGTATTTT. Residues: CASSSGRHVRDTQYF.

This clone was counted a single time. The CDR3, as DNA: TGTGCCAGCAGCAAACTCCGGCAGCGGGCGGCAGATACGCAGTATTTT. It codes for CASSKLRQRAADTQYF. This sequence joins TRBV3-1 (or the pseudogene TRBV3-2) and TRBJ2-3, with D possibly matching TRBD2 (6 bases). V was clipped by 5 bases and J by 4 bases, with 19 bases between them. CDR1 LGHDT and CDR2 YNNKEL come from the germline V gene (reference sequence). The CDR3 length is 16 residues.

V and J are TRBV6-1 and TRBJ2-3, with 10 bases fitting TRBD2. The CDR3 consists of 18 residues. V shed 3 bases and J 4 bases; nucleotides not matched to a gene: 13. Germline V gene sequence: CDR1 MNHNS, CDR2 SASEGT. CDR3 bases: TGTGCCAGCAGTGACCACGGACTAGCGGTTCAACCCCCAGATACGCAGTATTTT. It specifies CASSDHGLAVQPPDTQYF.

J is TRBJ2-4 and V is TRBV5-1; D gene ambiguous. The length of the CDR3 is 14 residues. Trimming took off 0 bases at V and 1 base at J, with 5 bases between the two ends. Germline CDR1 is SGHRS and CDR2 is YFSETQ. The CDR3 nucleotides read TGCGCCAGCAGCTTGGGAAGGGCCAAAAACATTCAGTACTTC. Amino acids: CASSLGRAKNIQYF.

V usage is TRBV7-9 and J usage is TRBJ1-4; 7 bases align to TRBD1. The CDR3 length is 12 residues. CDR1 is SEHNR and CDR2 is FQNEAQ in the germline V gene (reference sequence). V was clipped by 8 bases and J by 7 bases; unmatched bases: 4. The CDR3 region has the DNA TGTGCCAGCGGTCCAGGGGGTGAAAAACTGTTTTTT. Protein sequence: CASGPGGEKLFF.

The rearrangement links TRBV4-1 to TRBJ1-1; D remains unclear. This CDR3 has 13 amino acids. Per germline, CDR1 MGHRA and CDR2 YSYEKL. V was pared by 0 bases and J by 8 bases, with 10 bases between. CDR3 loop: CASSQDGRREAFF. The CDR3, as DNA: TGCGCCAGCAGCCAAGATGGGCGGCGGGAAGCTTTCTTT.

V is TRBV7-3 and J is TRBJ2-3, with D perhaps TRBD2 (6 bases). The germline V gene has CDR1 SGHTA and CDR2 FQGTGA. There are 15 residues in the CDR3. The V end was cut by 5 bases, the J end by 5 bases, with 17 bases between. CDR3 nucleotide sequence: TGTGCCAGCAGCCCCGCCGGGACGGAGGGAGATACGCAGTATTTT. This encodes CASSPAGTEGDTQYF. The full variable domain, with the rest looked up from reference TRBV7-3 and TRBJ2-3, is GAGVSQTPSNKVTEKGKYVELRCDPISGHTALYWYRQSLGQGPEFLIYFQGTGAADDSGLPNDRFFAVRPEGSVSTLKIQRTERGDSAVYLCASSPAGTEGDTQYFGPGTRLTVL.